This TCR beta chain was captured in a study of graft-versus-host responses after intestinal transplantation. Study context: Anti-thymocyte globulin induction was given to all recipients, followed by tacrolimus and steroids for around 3 years.

The CDR3 is 13 amino acids. V gave up 6 bases and J gave up 8 bases; unmatched junction bases: 6. Germline V lookup: CDR1 MNHEY, CDR2 SMNVEV (reference sequence). Sequenced by immunoSEQ multiplex PCR; TCRdb stores in-frame clones only, minus some. Found here are 65,000 to 100,000 clones, 92% of them singletons; the top ten hold around 0.38%. As regards this clone: The antigen is not known.

This sequence joins TRBV27 and TRBJ2-1, with 8 bases fitting TRBD2. The clonotype was recovered from a human donor who was the organ donor for an intestinal transplant. This specimen was unstimulated CD8+ T cells sorted from spleen or lymph node cells, taken before transplant. The CDR3 here is CASRPGLGYEQFF. The CDR3 nucleotides are TGTGCCAGCAGGCCGGGACTAGGCTATGAGCAGTTCTTC.